The 13 T cell receptor beta chains below come from one sample, sequenced in a study of T cells in Graves' hyperthyroidism and ophthalmopathy. RNA transcripts gave rise to amplified TCR beta CDR3 regions. RT-PCR in the first round (using the HTBI primer set) targeted the TCR CDR3. TCRdb re-called the multiplex PCR reads with MiXCR, one entry per CDR3 protein. The sample lists about 96,000 distinct CDR3 sequences; roughly half were seen once. Sequencing used blood. Receptor source: a woman aged 40 to 50 with Graves' hyperthyroidism.

The rearrangement uses TRBV10-3 and TRBJ2-7; 12 bases map to TRBD2. CDR1 and CDR2 from the germline V gene are ENHRY and SYGVKD. This CDR3 is built from 19 residues. V gave up 3 bases and J gave up 0 bases; unmatched junction bases: 12. CDR3 sequence: CAISDGSRLAGAHSYEQYF. The CDR3 DNA reads as TGTGCCATCAGTGACGGCTCCCGACTAGCGGGAGCCCACTCCTACGAGCAGTACTTC.

The chain employs TRBV2 and TRBJ2-2, with D possibly being TRBD1 (6 bases). CDR3 length: 16 amino acids. CDR1 is SNHLY, CDR2 FYNNEI, per germline. V lost 3 bases and J lost 5, with 16 bases in between. CDR3 residues: CASSDIGGRTTGELFF. The CDR3 nucleotides are TGTGCCAGCAGTGATATAGGGGGACGAACGACCGGGGAGCTGTTTTTT.

This clonotype has a count of ten or more. J is TRBJ2-7 and V is TRBV12-3 or TRBV12-4; possible D gene TRBD1, 5 bases. This CDR3 is 14 amino acids long. Trimming took off 7 bases at V and 0 bases at J, with 13 bases between the two ends. The CDR3 sequence is CASNTGPSSYEQYF. CDR3 DNA: TGTGCCAGCAATACAGGCCCAAGCTCCTACGAGCAGTACTTC.

This rearrangement joins TRBV29-1 to TRBJ2-7; D unclear. This CDR3 has 10 amino acids. In germline, CDR1 is SQVTM, CDR2 ANQGSEA. For the CDR3, the DNA is TGCGCGGAAGGGAACTACGAGCAGTACTTC. Translating gives CAEGNYEQYF.

The rearrangement uses TRBV20-1 and TRBJ1-5; tentatively, D is TRBD1 (5 bases). Trimming stripped 6 bases from V and 11 bases from J, with 14 bases between. Germline V gene lookup returns CDR1 DFQATT and CDR2 SNEGSKA (reference sequence). The CDR3 covers 11 residues. The CDR3 DNA sequence: TGCAGTGCCCTTCGGGGGGAGACCCAGCATTTT. It specifies CSALRGETQHF.

This chain joins TRBV10-3 and TRBJ1-5; D ambiguous. This CDR3 is built from 11 residues. From germline, CDR1 is ENHRY and CDR2 SYGVKD. Trimming stripped 6 bases from V and 7 bases from J, with 7 bases between. The CDR3 DNA sequence: TGTGCCATCAGGCCGGGACAGCCCCAGCATTTT. Protein: CAIRPGQPQHF.

In its sample, this clonotype was seen many times. The rearrangement links TRBV6-5 to TRBJ2-2, with 12 bases that match TRBD2. The CDR3 contains 16 residues. With 3 bases clipped from V and 7 bases from J, the junction kept 6 bases outside the gene matches. Germline values: CDR1 MNHEY, CDR2 SVGAGI. The CDR3: CASSYKLAGGIGELFF. Here the CDR3 DNA reads TGTGCCAGCAGTTATAAACTAGCGGGAGGCATCGGGGAGCTGTTTTTT.

As regards this clonotype: The CDR3 ends on some other residue instead of the conserved phenylalanine or tryptophan, so this is likely a read error. The genes are TRBV7-9 and TRBJ1-2; D unresolved. Trimming stripped 3 bases from V and 8 bases from J, with 13 bases between. Looked up from germline, CDR1 is SEHNR and CDR2 is FQNEAQ (reference sequence). The CDR3 consists of 13 residues. The CDR3 loop is CASSFNLAEGYTL. The CDR3 DNA reads TGTGCCAGCAGCTTTAATCTTGCTGAGGGCTACACCCTC.

This clonotype occurred a few times. The J gene is TRBJ1-1, the V gene TRBV2, with a tentative D call TRBD1 (5 bases). The V end lost 3 bases, the J end lost 6 bases, and 8 bases lay between the germline ends. Germline CDR1 and CDR2: SNHLY and FYNNEI. The CDR3 is made up of 12 amino acids. The CDR3: CASSDRASEAFF. CDR3 bases: TGTGCCAGCAGTGACAGGGCTTCTGAAGCTTTCTTT.

This chain uses TRBV6-5 with TRBJ1-6; D unresolved. This CDR3 contains 16 residues. Per the germline V gene, CDR1 is MNHEY and CDR2 is SVGAGI. Trimming shortened V by 0 bases and J by 6 bases, and 12 bases separated the two germline ends. CDR3 sequence (DNA): TGTGCCAGCAGTTACTCAGGAGTGGGAGCTAATTCACCCCTCCACTTT. Encoded protein: CASSYSGVGANSPLHF.

The chain employs TRBV29-1 and TRBJ2-7; D is uncertain. The CDR3 loop spans 11 amino acids. CDR1 and CDR2 from the germline V gene are SQVTM and ANQGSEA. The V and J ends lost 4 bases and 5 bases respectively, with 9 bases between them. The DNA of the CDR3 is TGCAGCGTTGGAGACCCCCACGAGCAGTACTTC. It yields the protein CSVGDPHEQYF.

This clonotype turned up a few times. The V call is TRBV7-2, the J call TRBJ1-2, with D uncertain. V gave up 6 bases and J gave up 8 bases, with 16 bases separating them. This CDR3 has 13 amino acids. The V gene's germline CDR1 is SGHTA and CDR2 FQGNSA. The CDR3 loop reads CASSPGVGSGYTF. DNA of the CDR3: TGTGCCAGCAGTCCGGGAGTAGGGAGCGGCTACACCTTC.

This clonotype came up many times. The chain couples TRBV2 to TRBJ2-5, with D possibly TRBD1 on 5 matching bases. The CDR3 totals 12 residues. From germline, CDR1 is SNHLY and CDR2 FYNNEI. The V end lost 5 bases, the J end lost 4 bases, and 8 bases lay between the germline ends. CDR3 region: CASSRQSETQYF. For the CDR3, the DNA is TGTGCCAGCAGTCGACAGTCAGAGACCCAGTACTTC.